This passage covers 16 T cell receptor beta chains from one sample sequenced in a study of post-analysis software for immune sequencing data. Overall study findings and caveats: Controls had lower frequencies than patients of 4 or 5 TRBV segments, which included TRBV5-6, TRBV5-1 and TRBV20-1.

Incorporated into the TCR beta cDNA libraries were unique molecular identifiers, which served to reduce PCR and sequencing biases. TCRdb used MiXCR to reprocess the PCR reads, holding one entry per CDR3 protein. The table shows hundreds of thousands of distinct CDR3 sequences, with more than 50% occurring only once. Their recognized antigens are unknown. Sample: blood. Every receptor here comes from a girl aged 2-10 years with multiple sclerosis.

The sample holds one count of this clonotype. V and J are TRBV5-1 and TRBJ2-1, with TRBD1 as a possible D gene (5 bases). The germline V gene encodes CDR1 SGHRS and CDR2 YFSETQ. The ends were cut back, 4 bases at V and 11 bases at J, with 19 bases in the middle. This CDR3 has 14 residues. The CDR3 loop reads CASSRTGDSLQQFF. The CDR3 nucleotides read TGCGCCAGCAGCAGGACGGGTGACAGCCTACAGCAGTTCTTC.

CDR3 loop: CASSPTWGETQYF. The CDR3 bases are TGCGCCAGCAGCCCAACATGGGGGGAGACCCAGTACTTC. The chain joins TRBV5-1 to TRBJ2-5; possibly TRBD1 or TRBD2 for D (5 bases each). The CDR3 covers 13 residues. Germline CDR1 SGHRS, CDR2 YFSETQ. V was pared by 4 bases and J by 5 bases, with 12 bases between.

The chain employs TRBV6-1 and TRBJ2-3; D unresolved. This CDR3 is built from 13 residues. Germline CDR1 is MNHNS and CDR2 is SASEGT. V lost 0 bases to trimming and J lost 5 bases, with 6 bases between them. The CDR3 DNA follows: TGTGCCAGCAGTGAAGCTCAGCGAGATACGCAGTATTTT. Its translation: CASSEAQRDTQYF.

This sequence joins TRBV6-2 or TRBV6-3 and TRBJ2-1, with D perhaps matching TRBD1 (6 bases). This CDR3 comprises 16 residues. V lost 0 bases to trimming and J lost 4 bases, with 13 bases between them. Germline loops: CDR1 MNHEY, CDR2 SVGEGT. The CDR3 coding sequence is TGTGCCAGCAGTTACTCTGAGGGGACACGATACAATGAGCAGTTCTTC. This sequence encodes CASSYSEGTRYNEQFF.

This chain uses TRBV19 with TRBJ2-6; D is unclear. The V end lost 4 bases, the J end lost 0 bases, and 7 bases lay between the germline ends. The CDR3 extends over 15 amino acids. Germline V gives CDR1 LNHDA, CDR2 SQIVND (reference sequence). The CDR3 DNA reads as TGTGCCAGTAGTAACCTGGACTCTGGGGCCAACGTCCTGACTTTC. Translated: CASSNLDSGANVLTF. Full variable domain (missing parts from reference TRBV19 and TRBJ2-6): DGGITQSPKYLFRKEGQNVTLSCEQNLNHDAMYWYRQDPGQGLRLIYYSQIVNDFQKGDIAEGYSVSREKKESFPLTVTSAQKNPTAFYLCASSNLDSGANVLTFGAGSRLTVL.

The chain couples TRBV11-2 to TRBJ2-1, with a weak D call TRBD1 (5 bases). Per germline, CDR1 SGHAT and CDR2 FQNNGV. The CDR3 is 13 amino acids. Trimming shortened V by 0 bases and J by 9 bases, and 9 bases separated the two germline ends. CDR3 nucleotides: TGTGCCAGCAGCTTAGAGGTTACAGGTGAGCAGTTCTTC. Translating it yields CASSLEVTGEQFF.

This clonotype has just a few counts. This rearrangement joins TRBV10-3 to TRBJ2-3; no firm D call. V was pared by 6 bases and J by 4 bases, with 11 bases between. Germline lookup yields CDR1 ENHRY and CDR2 SYGVKD. The CDR3 totals 13 residues. CDR3 nucleotide sequence: TGTGCCATCAGGAGACCAAATTCAGATACGCAGTATTTT. Amino acid sequence: CAIRRPNSDTQYF.

This sequence joins TRBV6-1 and TRBJ1-1; 9 nucleotides match TRBD1. V lost 3 bases to trimming and J lost 4 bases; unmatched junction nucleotides: 6. The germline gives CDR1 MNHNS, CDR2 SASEGT. CDR3 length: 15 residues. The CDR3 spells CASSDEGTGSTEAFF. CDR3 bases: TGTGCCAGCAGTGATGAGGGGACAGGGTCCACTGAAGCTTTCTTT.

The J gene is TRBJ1-2, the V gene TRBV4-1, with 10 bases fitting TRBD1. After removal of 0 bases from V and 0 bases from J, the junction contained 1 base not matched to a gene. The V gene's germline CDR1 is MGHRA and CDR2 YSYEKL. The CDR3 has 16 amino acids. CDR3 in amino acids: CASSQEGQGSNYGYTF. CDR3 DNA sequence: TGCGCCAGCAGCCAAGAGGGACAGGGGTCTAACTATGGCTACACCTTC.

CDR3 sequence reads: CSASQGPRGTEAFF. DNA of the CDR3: TGCAGTGCTAGCCAGGGCCCTAGGGGCACTGAAGCTTTCTTT. The chain has TRBV20-1 and TRBJ1-1; D is possibly TRBD1 (5 bases). Germline V lookup: CDR1 DFQATT, CDR2 SNEGSKA (reference sequence). The CDR3 consists of 14 residues. V gave up 3 bases and J gave up 4 bases, with 15 bases separating them.

This clonotype came up a few times. The J gene is TRBJ2-3, the V gene TRBV6-4; tentative D call: TRBD1 (6 bases). Germline CDR1 reads MRHNA; CDR2 reads SNTAGT. This CDR3 is built from 13 residues. The V end lost 2 bases, the J end lost 5 bases, and 8 bases lay between the germline ends. The CDR3 loop is CASSDTRGDTQYF. The CDR3 nucleotides read TGTGCCAGCAGTGACACCAGGGGAGATACGCAGTATTTT.

The V gene is TRBV5-6, the J gene TRBJ2-5; D may be TRBD2 (7 bases). The DNA end is a closer match to TRBJ2-7, so the J assignment may be wrong. This CDR3 has 16 amino acids. Germline assignment: CDR1 SGHDT and CDR2 YYEEEE. As DNA, the CDR3 is TGTGCCAGCAGCCGGGGGGCTGGGGGAGTACCTTACGAGCAGTACTTC. Residues: CASSRGAGGVPYEQYF.

The V and J genes are TRBV7-2 and TRBJ2-1, with 16 bases identical to TRBD2. CDR3 length equals 18 residues. The junction had 8 bases not matched to a gene; V was cut back by 5 bases and J by 4 bases. In germline, CDR1 is SGHTA, CDR2 FQGNSA. The CDR3: CASSPGLAGGPRYNEQFF. The CDR3 nucleotides read TGTGCCAGCAGCCCGGGACTAGCGGGGGGGCCGCGTTACAATGAGCAGTTCTTC. The complete variable domain, with remaining parts taken from reference TRBV7-2 and TRBJ2-1, reads GAGVSQSPSNKVTEKGKDVELRCDPISGHTALYWYRQSLGQGLEFLIYFQGNSAPDKSGLPSDRFSAERTGGSVSTLTIQRTQQEDSAVYLCASSPGLAGGPRYNEQFFGPGTRLTVL.

The gene calls are TRBV15 and TRBJ2-5; the D gene could be TRBD1 or TRBD2 (5 bases each). CDR3 length equals 16 residues. Trimming cost V 0 bases and J 0 bases, with 11 bases left between them. Germline loops: CDR1 LNHNV, CDR2 YYDKDF (reference sequence). In DNA, the CDR3 is TGTGCCACCAGCAGAGAGGGGGTCAGGAACCAAGAGACCCAGTACTTC. Protein product: CATSREGVRNQETQYF.

This sequence joins TRBV5-1 and TRBJ2-5, with D unresolved. From germline, CDR1 is SGHRS and CDR2 YFSETQ. The CDR3 has 12 residues. Trimming removed 0 bases from V and 7 bases from J, with 7 bases in between. The CDR3 DNA reads as TGCGCCAGCAGCTTGGAATTGGGGACCCAGTACTTC. It yields the protein CASSLELGTQYF.

J is TRBJ2-7 and V is TRBV6-2 or TRBV6-3; 8 bases align to TRBD1. V shed 2 bases and J 0 bases; nucleotides not matched to a gene: 3. CDR3 length: 15 residues. From germline, CDR1 is MNHEY and CDR2 SVGEGT. In nucleotides, the CDR3 is TGTGCCAGCAGTTACAAAACAGGGGGCTCCTACGAGCAGTACTTC. It is translated as CASSYKTGGSYEQYF.